Shown below are 24 T cell receptor beta chains from a single sample sequenced in a study of shared clonotypes between healthy human individuals. Measured with immunoSEQ multiplex PCR; TCRdb has only the in-frame clones, and not every one. The repertoire includes roughly 720,000 clones, about nine tenths of them detected once, and less than 40% sits in the top ten. Sequenced: memory CD8+ T cells from PBMCs. Noted subset: CD45RO+ cells pooled with CCR7-negative TemRA cells. The receptors come from a man younger than 35 in good health. Some clones in this sample may be carry-over from other donors' samples.

V is TRBV4-3 and J is TRBJ2-7, with 7 nucleotides matching TRBD2. Germline V gene data show CDR1 as LGHNA and CDR2 as YSLEER. V lost 1 base, J lost 2 bases, and 5 bases stayed unmatched. The CDR3 spans 15 residues. The CDR3 spells CASSQVPRGAYEQYF. As DNA, the CDR3 is TGCGCCAGCAGCCAAGTCCCCCGGGGGGCCTACGAGCAGTACTTC.

This chain links TRBV6-5 with TRBJ2-1; unclear D gene. This CDR3 comprises 13 residues. CDR1 MNHEY and CDR2 SVGAGI come from the germline V gene. Trimming cost V 2 bases and J 5 bases, with 7 bases left between them. CDR3 sequence: CASSYLGNNEQFF. The DNA of the CDR3 is TGTGCCAGCAGTTACCTAGGAAACAATGAGCAGTTCTTC.

The chain is built from TRBV27 and TRBJ2-7, with 9 positions matching TRBD1. This CDR3 contains 14 residues. J was trimmed by 6 bases and V by 3 bases; bases with no gene match: 6. In germline, CDR1 is MNHEY, CDR2 SMNVEV (reference sequence). The CDR3 DNA reads as TGTGCCAGCAGTTTCTCCGGGACAGGGACCGAGCAGTACTTC. Its protein product is CASSFSGTGTEQYF.

The rearrangement links TRBV27 to TRBJ2-1; TRBD1 is a possible D gene (7 bases). Between the trimmed V and J ends, which lost 8 bases and 7 bases, there was a span of 21 bases. Germline CDR1 and CDR2: MNHEY and SMNVEV (reference sequence). This CDR3 comprises 15 residues. The DNA for the CDR3 is TGTGCCAGCTCCCCCCCAGGGGGGCCGCGGAATGAGCAGTTCTTC. This gives the protein CASSPPGGPRNEQFF.

The rearrangement links TRBV7-9 to TRBJ2-2; D might be TRBD2 (5 bases). Between the trimmed V and J ends, which lost 7 bases and 8 bases, there was a span of 32 bases. CDR3 size: 19 residues. CDR1 is SEHNR and CDR2 is FQNEAQ in the germline V gene (reference sequence). CDR3 in amino acids: CASTSLDVSGGFKAGELFF. The CDR3 nucleotides are TGTGCCAGCACCAGCTTAGATGTTAGTGGAGGCTTTAAGGCTGGGGAGCTGTTTTTT.

There are a few counts of this clone. V usage is TRBV7-9 and J usage is TRBJ1-5; D unresolved. Per the germline V gene, CDR1 is SEHNR and CDR2 is FQNEAQ (reference sequence). The CDR3 consists of 14 residues. Trimming removed 0 bases at V and 7 bases at J, with 10 bases between. This chain's CDR3 is CASSLAEGGQPQHF. CDR3 DNA sequence: TGTGCCAGCAGCTTAGCGGAGGGAGGGCAGCCCCAGCATTTT.

This clone was seen at least ten times. The chain has TRBV19 and TRBJ2-7; TRBD1 matches at 9 bases. Germline values: CDR1 LNHDA, CDR2 SQIVND (reference sequence). CDR3 length: 15 amino acids. Trimming at V came to 9 bases and at J to 3 bases, leaving 12 bases not matched to a gene. CDR3 bases: TGTGCCAGCCAATGGGGGACAGGGCCCTACTACGAGCAGTACTTC. Its protein is CASQWGTGPYYEQYF.

This chain connects TRBV9 to TRBJ2-2; the D is unclear. The CDR3 extends over 13 amino acids. CDR1 and CDR2 (germline): SGDLS, YYNGEE. Between the trimmed V and J ends, which lost 6 bases and 0 bases, there was a span of 6 bases. The CDR3 DNA follows: TGTGCCAGCAAGGTGGCGAACACCGGGGAGCTGTTTTTT. It translates to CASKVANTGELFF. The whole variable domain, filled in from reference TRBV9 and TRBJ2-2, reads DSGVTQTPKHLITATGQRVTLRCSPRSGDLSVYWYQQSLDQGLQFLIQYYNGEERAKGNILERFSAQQFPDLHSELNLSSLELGDSALYFCASKVANTGELFFGEGSRLTVL.

This sequence joins TRBV29-1 and TRBJ2-5; tentatively, D is TRBD1 (5 bases). The end of the DNA fits TRBJ2-7 better, so the J call may be wrong. CDR3 length: 12 amino acids. Germline assignment: CDR1 SQVTM and CDR2 ANQGSEA. Here the CDR3 DNA reads TGCAGCGTTGAGGCAGGGTGGAACGAGCAGTACTTC. The encoded protein is CSVEAGWNEQYF.

The chain employs TRBV14 and TRBJ2-7, with 7 bases fitting TRBD2. The CDR3 consists of 14 residues. Per germline, CDR1 SGHDN and CDR2 FVKESK. The trim removed 3 bases at V and 4 bases at J, leaving 6 bases unmatched. The CDR3 region is CASSQRGLSYEQYF. DNA for the CDR3: TGTGCCAGCAGCCAGAGGGGACTATCGTACGAGCAGTACTTC.

This rearrangement joins TRBV19 to TRBJ2-3; D remains unclear. This CDR3 spans 12 amino acids. With 5 bases removed from V and 6 bases from J, the gap between germline ends came to 9 bases. Germline values: CDR1 LNHDA, CDR2 SQIVND (reference sequence). Here the CDR3 reads CASSPLGDTQYF. The CDR3 region has the DNA TGTGCCAGTAGTCCCCTGGGCGATACGCAGTATTTT.

The J gene is TRBJ2-7, the V gene TRBV19; tentatively, D is TRBD2 (5 bases). CDR1 LNHDA and CDR2 SQIVND come from the germline V gene (reference sequence). There are 19 residues in the CDR3. The V end lost 3 bases, the J end lost 1 base, and 25 bases lay between the germline ends. The CDR3 nucleotides are TGTGCCAGTAGTATTGGTAGCGTTGGGTCAGCCGCCGGATCCTACGAGCAGTACTTC. Translating gives CASSIGSVGSAAGSYEQYF.

The chain employs TRBV11-2 and TRBJ2-3, with TRBD1 as a possible D gene (6 bases). The CDR3 has 13 residues. CDR1 and CDR2 from the germline V gene are SGHAT and FQNNGV. With 2 bases removed from V and 6 bases from J, the gap between germline ends came to 9 bases. In nucleotides, the CDR3 is TGTGCCAGCAGCTTATACAGGGCGGATACGCAGTATTTT. This gives the protein CASSLYRADTQYF.

The chain is built from TRBV6-4 and TRBJ2-3; 10 bases fit TRBD2. Germline-derived CDR1 and CDR2 are MRHNA and SNTAGT. CDR3 length equals 15 residues. V shed 5 bases and J 2 bases; nucleotides not matched to a gene: 4. CDR3 region: CASSPSGGPTDTQYF. CDR3 nucleotides: TGTGCCAGCAGTCCTAGCGGGGGCCCCACAGATACGCAGTATTTT.

The chain is built from TRBV28 and TRBJ2-1, with 9 bases fitting TRBD1. Trimming cost V 4 bases and J 8 bases; bases outside gene matches: 12. This CDR3 has 16 residues. CDR1 is MDHEN and CDR2 is SYDVKM in the germline V gene. The CDR3 protein is CASSSPPQGARHEQFF. CDR3 DNA: TGTGCCAGCAGTTCCCCCCCACAGGGGGCGAGGCATGAGCAGTTCTTC.

This clone was seen a single time. The CDR3 loop reads CASSVGTSYEQYF. In nucleotides, the CDR3 is TGCGCCAGCAGTGTTGGGACTTCCTACGAGCAGTACTTC. The chain joins TRBV10-1 to TRBJ2-7; D possibly corresponds to TRBD2 (6 bases). The CDR3 is 13 amino acids. Germline assignment: CDR1 WNHNN and CDR2 SYGVQD (reference sequence). V was clipped by 4 bases and J by 1 base, with 8 bases between them.

The chain joins TRBV7-8 to TRBJ2-1; D may be TRBD2 (6 bases). The germline V gene encodes CDR1 SGHVS and CDR2 FQNEAQ. V gave up 1 base and J gave up 3 bases, with 10 bases separating them. The CDR3 extends over 15 amino acids. CDR3 amino acids: CASSLVGGFYNEQFF. The CDR3 bases are TGTGCCAGCAGCTTAGTCGGGGGATTCTACAATGAGCAGTTCTTC.

V is TRBV13 and J is TRBJ2-7; possibly TRBD1 or TRBD2 for D (5 bases each). From germline, CDR1 is PRHDT and CDR2 FYEKMQ (reference sequence). There are 15 residues in the CDR3. V shed 5 bases and J shed 1 base, with 15 bases lying between them. The DNA for the CDR3 is TGTGCCAGCAGCCCCGGGAAGGGGCTATCCTACGAGCAGTACTTC. This sequence encodes CASSPGKGLSYEQYF.

V usage is TRBV28 and J usage is TRBJ1-2; the D gene is possibly TRBD1 (5 bases). V was shortened by 7 bases and J by 6 bases, with 15 bases between the two germline ends. Germline CDR1 MDHEN, CDR2 SYDVKM. The CDR3 consists of 13 residues. CDR3 coding DNA: TGTGCCAGCACTCACAAGTGGGGGGATGGCTACACCTTC. This encodes CASTHKWGDGYTF.

The chain employs TRBV5-5 and TRBJ2-3; TRBD2 might be the D (6 bases). Trimming pared 1 base from V and 1 base from J, leaving 7 bases between. Germline loops: CDR1 SGHKS, CDR2 YYEKEE (reference sequence). CDR3 length: 14 residues. The chain's CDR3 is CASSLWGGTDTQYF. CDR3 DNA: TGTGCCAGCAGCTTGTGGGGGGGCACAGATACGCAGTATTTT.

The V gene is TRBV29-1, the J gene TRBJ2-1; 7 bases align to TRBD2. Germline values: CDR1 SQVTM, CDR2 ANQGSEA. The CDR3 covers 14 residues. V lost 3 bases to trimming and J lost 6 bases; unmatched junction nucleotides: 8. The DNA for the CDR3 is TGCAGCGTTGATCCATCATCGGGGGGCAATGAGCAGTTCTTC. Protein sequence: CSVDPSSGGNEQFF.

The chain uses TRBV18 and TRBJ2-2; D is possibly TRBD2 (5 bases). The V gene's germline CDR1 is KGHSH and CDR2 LQKENI. The CDR3 runs 16 residues. V gave up 1 base and J gave up 6 bases, with 15 bases separating them. CDR3 sequence (DNA): TGTGCCAGCTCACCACGGGTGGAGGCCCCCGCCGGGGAGCTGTTTTTT. Its translation is CASSPRVEAPAGELFF.

This rearrangement joins TRBV6-1 to TRBJ1-1; D is ambiguous. Germline CDR1 MNHNS, CDR2 SASEGT. V was pared by 3 bases and J by 0 bases, with 11 bases between. The CDR3 length is 15 residues. Here the CDR3 DNA reads TGTGCCAGCAGTGAGGACTGGAAGATGAACACTGAAGCTTTCTTT. This codes for CASSEDWKMNTEAFF.

The rearrangement joins TRBV5-5 to TRBJ2-7; tentatively, D is TRBD2 (5 bases). This CDR3 contains 17 residues. Germline V gene data show CDR1 as SGHKS and CDR2 as YYEKEE (reference sequence). V lost 0 bases and J lost 2, with 18 bases in between. CDR3 in amino acids: CASSLVPRTQVPYEQYF. In DNA, the CDR3 is TGTGCCAGCAGCTTGGTCCCTCGGACTCAAGTACCCTACGAGCAGTACTTC.